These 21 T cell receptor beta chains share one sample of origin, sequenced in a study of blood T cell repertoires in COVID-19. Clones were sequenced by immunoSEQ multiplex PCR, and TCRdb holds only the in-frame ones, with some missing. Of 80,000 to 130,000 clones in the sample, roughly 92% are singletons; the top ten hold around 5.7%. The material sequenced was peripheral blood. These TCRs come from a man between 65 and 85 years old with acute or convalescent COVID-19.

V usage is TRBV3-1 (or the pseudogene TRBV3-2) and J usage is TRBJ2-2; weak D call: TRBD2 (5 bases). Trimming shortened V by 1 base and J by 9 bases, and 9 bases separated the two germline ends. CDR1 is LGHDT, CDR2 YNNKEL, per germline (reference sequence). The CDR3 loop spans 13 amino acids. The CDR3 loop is CASSQVGVWELFF. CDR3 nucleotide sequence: TGTGCCAGCAGCCAAGTGGGAGTTTGGGAGCTGTTTTTT.

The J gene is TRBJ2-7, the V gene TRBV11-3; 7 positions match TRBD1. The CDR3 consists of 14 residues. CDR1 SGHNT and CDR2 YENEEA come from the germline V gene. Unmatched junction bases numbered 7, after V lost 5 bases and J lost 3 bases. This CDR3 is CASSGRDSLYEQYF. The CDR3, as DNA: TGTGCCAGCAGCGGAAGGGACAGCCTCTACGAGCAGTACTTC.

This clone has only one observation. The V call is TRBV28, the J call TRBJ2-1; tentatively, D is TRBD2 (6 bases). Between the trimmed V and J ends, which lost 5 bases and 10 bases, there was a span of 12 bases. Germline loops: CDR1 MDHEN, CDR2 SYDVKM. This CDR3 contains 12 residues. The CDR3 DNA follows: TGTGCCAGCAGTATTCTAGCGCGGGAGCAGTTCTTC. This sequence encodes CASSILAREQFF.

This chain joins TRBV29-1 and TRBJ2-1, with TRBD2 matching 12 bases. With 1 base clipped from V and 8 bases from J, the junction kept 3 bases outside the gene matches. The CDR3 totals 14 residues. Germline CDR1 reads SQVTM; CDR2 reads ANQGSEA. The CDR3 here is CSVEGLAGADEQFF. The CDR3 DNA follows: TGCAGCGTTGAAGGACTAGCGGGAGCCGATGAGCAGTTCTTC.

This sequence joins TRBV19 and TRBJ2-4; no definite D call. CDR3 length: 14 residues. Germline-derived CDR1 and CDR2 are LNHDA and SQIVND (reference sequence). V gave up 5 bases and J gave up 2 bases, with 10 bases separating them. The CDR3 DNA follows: TGTGCCAGTAGTTACAGCATGACCAAAAACATTCAGTACTTC. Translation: CASSYSMTKNIQYF. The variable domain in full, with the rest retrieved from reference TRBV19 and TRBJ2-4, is DGGITQSPKYLFRKEGQNVTLSCEQNLNHDAMYWYRQDPGQGLRLIYYSQIVNDFQKGDIAEGYSVSREKKESFPLTVTSAQKNPTAFYLCASSYSMTKNIQYFGAGTRLSVL.

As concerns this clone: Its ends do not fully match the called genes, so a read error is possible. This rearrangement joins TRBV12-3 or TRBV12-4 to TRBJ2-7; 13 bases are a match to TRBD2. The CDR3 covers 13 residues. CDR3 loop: CASSPSGTSGIHF. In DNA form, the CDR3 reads TGTGCCAGCAGTCCCTCTGGGACTAGCGGGATCCACTTC.

The CDR3 DNA sequence: TGTGCCAGCACCCCTCTCCCGGGACTAGCAGAGCAGTACTTC. This encodes CASTPLPGLAEQYF. This rearrangement joins TRBV27 to TRBJ2-7; 9 bases fit TRBD2. This CDR3 comprises 14 residues. With V trimmed by 7 bases and J by 7 bases, 11 bases remained unmatched. CDR1 and CDR2 from the germline V gene are MNHEY and SMNVEV (reference sequence).

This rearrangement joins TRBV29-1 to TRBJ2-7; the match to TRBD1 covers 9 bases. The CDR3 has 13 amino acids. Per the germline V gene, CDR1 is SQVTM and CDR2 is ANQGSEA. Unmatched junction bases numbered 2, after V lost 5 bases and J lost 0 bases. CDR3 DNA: TGCAGCGTTAGGACAGGGGCCTCCTACGAGCAGTACTTC. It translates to CSVRTGASYEQYF.

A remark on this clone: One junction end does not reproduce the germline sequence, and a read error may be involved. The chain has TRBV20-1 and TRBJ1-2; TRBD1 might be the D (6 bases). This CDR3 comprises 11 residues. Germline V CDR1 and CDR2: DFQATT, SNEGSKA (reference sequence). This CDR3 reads CSAGGGRETVF. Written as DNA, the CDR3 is TGCAGTGCTGGGGGGGGCCGGGAAACCGTCTTC.

The CDR3 region is CASSASLAGSYEQYF. The CDR3 coding sequence is TGTGCCAGCAGCGCGTCTCTAGCGGGGAGCTACGAGCAGTACTTC. J is TRBJ2-7 and V is TRBV9; TRBD2 matches 9 bases. Germline V gives CDR1 SGDLS, CDR2 YYNGEE. Unmatched junction bases numbered 7, after V lost 3 bases and J lost 3 bases. CDR3 length equals 15 residues.

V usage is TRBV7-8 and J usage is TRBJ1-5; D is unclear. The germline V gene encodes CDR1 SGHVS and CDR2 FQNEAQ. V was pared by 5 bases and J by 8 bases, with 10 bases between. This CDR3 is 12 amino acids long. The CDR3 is CASSTSREPQHF. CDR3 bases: TGTGCCAGCAGCACCTCGCGGGAGCCCCAGCATTTT. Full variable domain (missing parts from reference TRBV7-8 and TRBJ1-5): GAGVSQSPRYKVAKRGQDVALRCDPISGHVSLFWYQQALGQGPEFLTYFQNEAQLDKSGLPSDRFFAERPEGSVSTLKIQRTQQEDSAVYLCASSTSREPQHFGDGTRLSIL.

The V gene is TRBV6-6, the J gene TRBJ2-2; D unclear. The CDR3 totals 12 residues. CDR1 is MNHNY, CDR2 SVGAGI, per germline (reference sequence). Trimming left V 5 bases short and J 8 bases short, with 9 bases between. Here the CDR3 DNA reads TGTGCCAGCAGTGCCTGGGCGGGGGAGCTGTTTTTT. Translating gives CASSAWAGELFF.

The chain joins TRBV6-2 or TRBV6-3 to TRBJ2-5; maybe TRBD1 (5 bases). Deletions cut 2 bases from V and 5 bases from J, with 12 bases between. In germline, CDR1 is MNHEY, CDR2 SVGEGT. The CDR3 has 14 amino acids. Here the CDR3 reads CASSYQGREETQYF. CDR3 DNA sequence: TGTGCCAGCAGTTACCAGGGTCGTGAGGAGACCCAGTACTTC.

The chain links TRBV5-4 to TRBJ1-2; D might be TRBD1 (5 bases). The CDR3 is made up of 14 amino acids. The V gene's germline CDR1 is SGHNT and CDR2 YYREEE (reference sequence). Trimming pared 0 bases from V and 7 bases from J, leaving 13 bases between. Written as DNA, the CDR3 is TGTGCCAGCAGCTTGGCAGGGATTAGTCTTGGCTACACCTTC. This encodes CASSLAGISLGYTF. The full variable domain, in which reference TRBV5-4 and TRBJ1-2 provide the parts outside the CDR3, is ETGVTQSPTHLIKTRGQQVTLRCSSQSGHNTVSWYQQALGQGPQFIFQYYREEENGRGNFPPRFSGLQFPNYSSELNVNALELDDSALYLCASSLAGISLGYTFGSGTRLTVV.

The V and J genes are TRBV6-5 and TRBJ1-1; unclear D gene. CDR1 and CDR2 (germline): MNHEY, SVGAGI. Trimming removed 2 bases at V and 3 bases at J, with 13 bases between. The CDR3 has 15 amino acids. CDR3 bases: TGTGCCAGCAGTTACACATTAACAGTGGACACTGAAGCTTTCTTT. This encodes CASSYTLTVDTEAFF.

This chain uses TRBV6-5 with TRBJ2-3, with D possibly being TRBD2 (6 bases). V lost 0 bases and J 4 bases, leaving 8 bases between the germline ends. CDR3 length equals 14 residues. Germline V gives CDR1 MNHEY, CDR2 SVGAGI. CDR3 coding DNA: TGTGCCAGCAGTTACTCGACTAGGTCAGATACGCAGTATTTT. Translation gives CASSYSTRSDTQYF.

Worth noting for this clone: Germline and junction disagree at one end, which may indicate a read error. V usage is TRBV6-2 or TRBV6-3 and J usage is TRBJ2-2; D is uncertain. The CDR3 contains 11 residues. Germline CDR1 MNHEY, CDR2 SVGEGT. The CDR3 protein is CASSYSKSQVF. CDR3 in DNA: TGTGCCAGCAGTTACTCGAAAAGCCAGGTTTTT.

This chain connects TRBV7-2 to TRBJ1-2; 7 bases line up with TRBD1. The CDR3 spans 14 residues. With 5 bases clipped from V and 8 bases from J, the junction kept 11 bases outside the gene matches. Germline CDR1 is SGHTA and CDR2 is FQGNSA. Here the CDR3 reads CASSRGVRGIGYTF. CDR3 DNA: TGTGCCAGCAGCCGCGGTGTCAGGGGGATCGGCTACACCTTC.

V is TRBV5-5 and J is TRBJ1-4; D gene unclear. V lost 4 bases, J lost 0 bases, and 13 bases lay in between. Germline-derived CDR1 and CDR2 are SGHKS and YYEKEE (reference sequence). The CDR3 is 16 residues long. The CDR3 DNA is TGTGCCAGCAGCGGCAGGAGGTTTCCAACTAATGAAAAACTGTTTTTT. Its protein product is CASSGRRFPTNEKLFF.

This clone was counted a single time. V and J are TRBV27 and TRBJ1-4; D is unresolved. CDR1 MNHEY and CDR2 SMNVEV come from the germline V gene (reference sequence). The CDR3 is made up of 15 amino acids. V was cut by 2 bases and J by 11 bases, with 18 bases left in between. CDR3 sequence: CASSLRIRKLWKLFF. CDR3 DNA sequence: TGTGCCAGCAGTTTAAGAATCCGAAAACTGTGGAAACTGTTTTTT.

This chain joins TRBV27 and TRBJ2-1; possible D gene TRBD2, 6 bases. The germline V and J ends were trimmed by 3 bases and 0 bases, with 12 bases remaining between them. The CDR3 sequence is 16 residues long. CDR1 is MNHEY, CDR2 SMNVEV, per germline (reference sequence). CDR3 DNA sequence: TGTGCCAGCAGTTTTGACGGCGGGGCCTCCTACAATGAGCAGTTCTTC. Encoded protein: CASSFDGGASYNEQFF.